One sample yielded the 18 T cell receptor beta chains listed below, sequenced in a study of blood T cell repertoires in COVID-19. The repertoire was sequenced with immunoSEQ multiplex PCR; TCRdb's copy has only in-frame clones and lacks some. Of about 160,000 clones in the sample, 85% to 95% were seen once. The source material was peripheral blood. All receptors come from a woman aged 60-75 years with COVID-19, enrolled during active disease.

V is TRBV5-4 and J is TRBJ2-6; 8 bases align to TRBD1. This CDR3 is 15 amino acids long. CDR1 is SGHNT and CDR2 is YYREEE in the germline V gene (reference sequence). Trimming took 4 bases from V and 2 from J; bases not matched to a gene: 2. The CDR3: CASSKQGAGANVLTF. DNA of the CDR3: TGTGCCAGCAGCAAACAGGGGGCTGGGGCCAACGTCCTGACTTTC.

J is TRBJ1-5 and V is TRBV19; D is undetermined. CDR1 is LNHDA, CDR2 SQIVND, per germline (reference sequence). The CDR3 sequence is 13 residues long. V was cut by 3 bases and J by 5 bases, with 8 bases left in between. CDR3 protein: CASSIGQDQPQHF. CDR3 DNA: TGTGCCAGTAGTATCGGTCAGGATCAGCCCCAGCATTTT. The whole variable domain, remainder taken from reference TRBV19 and TRBJ1-5, is DGGITQSPKYLFRKEGQNVTLSCEQNLNHDAMYWYRQDPGQGLRLIYYSQIVNDFQKGDIAEGYSVSREKKESFPLTVTSAQKNPTAFYLCASSIGQDQPQHFGDGTRLSIL.

The J gene is TRBJ1-1, the V gene TRBV9; no clear D. This CDR3 comprises 14 residues. V dropped 3 bases and J dropped 5 bases, with 14 bases sitting between them. Germline V gene sequence: CDR1 SGDLS, CDR2 YYNGEE. CDR3 bases: TGTGCCAGCAGCGGCCGGGTCCTGAGGACTGAAGCTTTCTTT. This gives the protein CASSGRVLRTEAFF.

The chain couples TRBV6-4 to TRBJ2-3; 13 bases agree with TRBD2. The germline V gene has CDR1 MRHNA and CDR2 SNTAGT. This CDR3 spans 15 amino acids. With 6 bases clipped from V and 2 bases from J, the junction kept 2 bases outside the gene matches. Here the CDR3 DNA reads TGTGCCAGCAGAGGACTAGCGGGAGACACAGATACGCAGTATTTT. This sequence encodes CASRGLAGDTDTQYF.

The count of this clone is one. The rearrangement uses TRBV13 and TRBJ1-6; TRBD1 agrees at 7 bases. CDR1 and CDR2 from the germline V gene are PRHDT and FYEKMQ (reference sequence). Trimming took 5 bases from V and 8 from J; bases not matched to a gene: 9. The CDR3 has 15 amino acids. The CDR3 DNA reads TGTGCCAGCAGCCGCAACCGGGACAGTTATTCACCCCTCCACTTT. Translating it yields CASSRNRDSYSPLHF. The full variable domain, in which reference TRBV13 and TRBJ1-6 provide the parts outside the CDR3, is AAGVIQSPRHLIKEKRETATLKCYPIPRHDTVYWYQQGPGQDPQFLISFYEKMQSDKGSIPDRFSAQQFSDYHSELNMSSLELGDSALYFCASSRNRDSYSPLHFGNGTRLTVT.

The rearrangement links TRBV9 to TRBJ1-1, with D possibly TRBD1 on 6 matching bases. V was clipped by 4 bases and J by 9 bases, with 16 bases between them. The V gene's germline CDR1 is SGDLS and CDR2 YYNGEE. The CDR3 sequence is 13 residues long. CDR3 residues: CASSPGERFQAFF. CDR3 nucleotides: TGTGCCAGCAGCCCAGGGGAGCGGTTCCAAGCTTTCTTT.

The J gene is TRBJ1-4, the V gene TRBV19; D is undetermined. The CDR3 is made up of 12 amino acids. V lost 6 bases and J 7 bases, leaving 9 bases between the germline ends. From germline, CDR1 is LNHDA and CDR2 SQIVND (reference sequence). The CDR3 DNA sequence: TGTGCCAGTAGGCCGCGGGGTGAAAAACTGTTTTTT. This codes for CASRPRGEKLFF. The complete variable domain, with remaining parts taken from reference TRBV19 and TRBJ1-4, reads DGGITQSPKYLFRKEGQNVTLSCEQNLNHDAMYWYRQDPGQGLRLIYYSQIVNDFQKGDIAEGYSVSREKKESFPLTVTSAQKNPTAFYLCASRPRGEKLFFGSGTQLSVL.

This chain joins TRBV4-2 and TRBJ2-1; D perhaps matches TRBD2 (5 bases). CDR1 is LGHNA and CDR2 is YNFKEQ in the germline V gene. Between the trimmed V and J ends, which lost 0 bases and 8 bases, there was a span of 20 bases. CDR3 size: 17 residues. CDR3 amino acids: CASSQEAGASSGYEQFF. CDR3 nucleotides: TGTGCCAGCAGCCAAGAAGCTGGCGCTAGCAGTGGTTATGAGCAGTTCTTC.

The gene calls are TRBV4-3 and TRBJ1-2, with TRBD1 as a possible D gene (5 bases). This CDR3 is 13 amino acids long. Germline V gives CDR1 LGHNA, CDR2 YSLEER. V was clipped by 1 base and J by 8 bases, with 11 bases between them. This CDR3 is CASSQGGVGGYTF. CDR3 nucleotide sequence: TGCGCCAGCAGCCAAGGGGGGGTAGGCGGCTACACCTTC.

The chain uses TRBV12-5 and TRBJ1-3, with D tentatively TRBD1 (6 bases). CDR1 is LGHNT and CDR2 is FRNRAP in the germline V gene. This CDR3 has 18 amino acids. V lost 1 base and J lost 2, with 18 bases in between. DNA of the CDR3: TGTGCTAGTGGTTTGGATTTACAGGGTTTCCGTGCTGGAAACACCATATATTTT. Translation gives CASGLDLQGFRAGNTIYF. The full variable domain, with the rest looked up from reference TRBV12-5 and TRBJ1-3, is DARVTQTPRHKVTEMGQEVTMRCQPILGHNTVFWYRQTMMQGLELLAYFRNRAPLDDSGMPKDRFSAEMPDATLATLKIQPSEPRDSAVYFCASGLDLQGFRAGNTIYFGEGSWLTVV.

This clone was observed a few times. The chain recombines TRBV4-3 with TRBJ1-2; no reliable D call. The CDR3 is made up of 15 amino acids. Germline-derived CDR1 and CDR2 are LGHNA and YSLEER. Trimming removed 0 bases from V and 4 bases from J, with 12 bases in between. CDR3 nucleotide sequence: TGCGCCAGCAGCCAAGATCTTGGGAGCATCTATGGCTACACCTTC. This sequence encodes CASSQDLGSIYGYTF.

The chain carries TRBV4-3 and TRBJ1-5; D may be TRBD1 (5 bases). Germline V gene data show CDR1 as LGHNA and CDR2 as YSLEER. The V and J ends lost 2 bases and 6 bases respectively, with 11 bases between them. This CDR3 has 14 residues. The CDR3 bases are TGCGCCAGCAGCCAACAGGGATGGACTCAGCCCCAGCATTTT. Amino acid sequence: CASSQQGWTQPQHF.

V and J are TRBV7-3 and TRBJ2-3; TRBD2 matches 9 bases. The trim removed 2 bases at V and 5 bases at J, leaving 5 bases unmatched. Germline V gives CDR1 SGHTA, CDR2 FQGTGA. The CDR3 spans 15 residues. As DNA, the CDR3 is TGTGCCAGCAGCTTACAAGCGGGGGGAGGAGATACGCAGTATTTT. Protein: CASSLQAGGGDTQYF.

This clone is a singleton in its sample. This chain links TRBV10-1 with TRBJ1-6; D is perhaps TRBD1 (6 bases). The CDR3 loop spans 14 amino acids. Germline V lookup: CDR1 WNHNN, CDR2 SYGVQD (reference sequence). V lost 10 bases, J lost 6 bases, and 16 bases lay in between. CDR3 in DNA: TGCGCCAAATCAGGGGCCAGGGCTAATTCACCCCTCCACTTT. This encodes CAKSGARANSPLHF.

V is TRBV6-2 or TRBV6-3 and J is TRBJ2-1; the D gene is possibly TRBD1 (6 bases). CDR1 and CDR2 (germline): MNHEY, SVGEGT. The CDR3 has 14 amino acids. V lost 2 bases, J lost 7 bases, and 12 bases lay in between. The CDR3 DNA is TGTGCCAGCAGTTACGCTACACAGGGAAATGAGCAGTTCTTC. Its translation: CASSYATQGNEQFF.

The chain recombines TRBV18 with TRBJ1-5, with TRBD1 matching 11 bases. The J segment lost 2 bases and the V segment lost 1 base, leaving 7 bases of the junction unmatched. Germline V gene lookup returns CDR1 KGHSH and CDR2 LQKENI. The CDR3 consists of 18 residues. The CDR3 sequence is CASSPRTGGWSGNQPQHF. Written as DNA, the CDR3 is TGTGCCAGCTCACCACGGACAGGGGGCTGGTCGGGCAATCAGCCCCAGCATTTT. The variable domain in full, with the rest retrieved from reference TRBV18 and TRBJ1-5, is NAGVMQNPRHLVRRRGQEARLRCSPMKGHSHVYWYRQLPEEGLKFMVYLQKENIIDESGMPKERFSAEFPKEGPSILRIQQVVRGDSAAYFCASSPRTGGWSGNQPQHFGDGTRLSIL.

As for this clone: Germline and junction disagree at one end, which may indicate a read error. This chain uses TRBV7-3 with TRBJ2-7; D is unclear. The CDR3 covers 13 residues. The V gene's germline CDR1 is SGHTA and CDR2 FQGTGA. As DNA, the CDR3 is TGTACCAGCAGCTTTGAGAGGTCCGGGGAGCAGTACTTC. It translates to CTSSFERSGEQYF.

V usage is TRBV19 and J usage is TRBJ1-2; the D gene is possibly TRBD1 (6 bases). Germline loops: CDR1 LNHDA, CDR2 SQIVND (reference sequence). The CDR3 sequence is 11 residues long. V lost 8 bases and J lost 7, with 11 bases in between. DNA of the CDR3: TGTGCCAGTCGTCGGGGGGCTGGCTACACCTTC. It encodes CASRRGAGYTF.